Here is one T cell receptor (beta chain) with its context. CDR3 length: 16 residues. With V trimmed by 1 base and J by 2 bases, 3 bases remained unmatched. Germline values: CDR1 WNHNN, CDR2 SYGVQD (reference sequence). This table comes from immunoSEQ multiplex PCR, and its TCRdb copy is limited to in-frame clones, with some not included. Of about 37,000 clones detected, approximately 91% appear once; the ten largest clones hold about 0.42%. This entry is derived from a study of T cell changes during pregnancy in multiple sclerosis. The sequence was collected from a female donor in good health, enrolled as a control in a pregnancy study. The sample was CD4+ T cells from peripheral blood mononuclear cells, taken in the third trimester of pregnancy. The V call is TRBV10-1, the J call TRBJ2-1; 9 nucleotides align to TRBD2. The CDR3 sequence: CASSELVAGAYNEQFF. The CDR3 DNA reads as TGCGCCAGCAGTGAGTTGGTAGCGGGGGCCTACAATGAGCAGTTCTTC.